This passage covers 29 T cell receptor beta chains from one sample sequenced in a study of beta chain features in type 1 diabetes. The whole isolated RNA underwent reverse transcription, so sequencing captured expressed TCRB transcripts. The assay was immunoSEQ multiplex PCR, and TCRdb's table has in-frame clones only and misses some. The sample lists some 150,000 clones; just over 9% were seen once. Material for sequencing was central memory CD4+ T cells from blood. Receptors originate from a man between 18 and 29 years old in good health.

This chain uses TRBV30 with TRBJ2-5, with D possibly TRBD2 on 6 matching bases. The tail of the sequence fits TRBJ2-7 better, so the J call may be wrong. This CDR3 is 11 amino acids long. CDR1 GTSNPN and CDR2 SVGIG come from the germline V gene (reference sequence). The CDR3 DNA sequence: TGTGCTGCGGGGCAGGGCTACGAGCAGTACTTC. Amino acid sequence: CAAGQGYEQYF.

The gene calls are TRBV2 and TRBJ2-3; D unresolved. The V and J ends lost 7 bases and 0 bases respectively, with 8 bases between them. The CDR3 spans 13 residues. Germline CDR1 is SNHLY and CDR2 is FYNNEI. In DNA form, the CDR3 reads TGTGCCAGCATCTGGCGGAGCACAGATACGCAGTATTTT. This sequence encodes CASIWRSTDTQYF. Full variable domain (rest looked up from reference TRBV2 and TRBJ2-3): EPEVTQTPSHQVTQMGQEVILRCVPISNHLYFYWYRQILGQKVEFLVSFYNNEISEKSEIFDDQFSVERPDGSNFTLKIRSTKLEDSAMYFCASIWRSTDTQYFGPGTRLTVL.

A few counts support this clone. This sequence joins TRBV7-8 and TRBJ1-4; D gene ambiguous. V lost 1 base and J lost 5, with 20 bases in between. There are 18 residues in the CDR3. Germline CDR1 is SGHVS and CDR2 is FQNEAQ. The CDR3: CASSLDSWSGLGNEKLFF. The CDR3 DNA follows: TGTGCCAGCAGCTTAGATAGTTGGAGTGGACTGGGAAATGAAAAACTGTTTTTT.

The chain has TRBV28 and TRBJ2-5; D is uncertain. The closer fit of TRBJ2-7 to the DNA end suggests the J call may be wrong. In germline, CDR1 is MDHEN, CDR2 SYDVKM. There are 11 residues in the CDR3. Written as DNA, the CDR3 is TGTGCCAGCAGCCTTAATTACGAGCAGTACTTC. Encoded protein: CASSLNYEQYF.

This clone has only a few counts. Other DNA variants within this sample encode the same CDR3. The chain is built from TRBV7-2 and TRBJ2-3; D is unresolved. CDR1 is SGHTA, CDR2 FQGNSA, per germline. Trimming stripped 4 bases from V and 3 bases from J, with 2 bases between. The CDR3 contains 11 residues. The CDR3 spells CASSSTDTQYF. The CDR3 DNA is TGTGCCAGCAGCTCGACAGATACGCAGTATTTT.

Only a few counts were recorded for this clone. The CDR3 DNA follows: TGTGCCAGCAGCCCCCCCAGCGGGGGGTCCACCGGGGAGCTGTTTTTT. Its protein is CASSPPSGGSTGELFF. The V call is TRBV9, the J call TRBJ2-2; 9 bases fit TRBD2. V was pared by 4 bases and J by 4 bases, with 8 bases of the junction left unmatched. This CDR3 contains 16 residues. Germline V gene lookup returns CDR1 SGDLS and CDR2 YYNGEE.

A few counts support this clone. The rearrangement uses TRBV5-1 and TRBJ2-7, with a weak D call TRBD2 (7 bases). CDR3 size: 16 residues. Germline values: CDR1 SGHRS, CDR2 YFSETQ. V gave up 4 bases and J gave up 0 bases, with 17 bases separating them. The CDR3 sequence is CASSGGDGGPSYEQYF. CDR3 nucleotide sequence: TGCGCCAGCAGCGGGGGGGACGGGGGCCCCTCCTACGAGCAGTACTTC.

This clone was recorded at least ten times. V and J are TRBV29-1 and TRBJ1-1, with 7 bases matching TRBD1. Germline loops: CDR1 SQVTM, CDR2 ANQGSEA. Trimming cost V 4 bases and J 4 bases; bases outside gene matches: 3. The CDR3 runs to 12 residues. The CDR3 DNA reads as TGCAGCGTTGTTTACAGGGGCACTGAAGCTTTCTTT. Protein product: CSVVYRGTEAFF.

CDR3 bases: TGTGCCAGCTCACCCGCGTCAGACAGATATAATTCACCCCTCCACTTT. Amino acid sequence: CASSPASDRYNSPLHF. The rearrangement joins TRBV18 to TRBJ1-6; perhaps TRBD1 as D (5 bases). From germline, CDR1 is KGHSH and CDR2 LQKENI. The CDR3 has 16 residues. V lost 3 bases to trimming and J lost 4 bases, with 13 bases between them.

This chain connects TRBV4-3 to TRBJ2-3; D gene ambiguous. The V gene lost 0 bases and the J gene lost 2 bases, with 12 bases spanning the gap. Germline CDR1 is LGHNA and CDR2 is YSLEER. The length of the CDR3 is 16 residues. The CDR3 sequence is CASSQEYRLTTDTQYF. As DNA, the CDR3 is TGCGCCAGCAGCCAAGAATATCGTCTAACCACAGATACGCAGTATTTT.

The chain uses TRBV5-8 and TRBJ1-1, with D perhaps matching TRBD1 (6 bases). The CDR3 has 15 residues. V lost 4 bases to trimming and J lost 5 bases, with 18 bases between them. In germline, CDR1 is SGHTS, CDR2 YDEGEE. The CDR3, as DNA: TGTGCCAGCAGCCAAAGGACAGTAGTTGGTACTGAAGCTTTCTTT. Translating gives CASSQRTVVGTEAFF.

The chain uses TRBV12-5 and TRBJ1-6; D gene ambiguous. Germline V lookup: CDR1 LGHNT, CDR2 FRNRAP. The CDR3 is made up of 13 amino acids. V lost 1 base to trimming and J lost 11 bases, with 9 bases between them. CDR3 protein: CASGLEEGAPLHF. The CDR3 nucleotides are TGTGCTAGTGGTTTGGAGGAGGGTGCACCCCTCCACTTT.

V usage is TRBV4-2 and J usage is TRBJ2-1, with 14 bases matching TRBD2. The J segment lost 1 base and the V segment lost 0 bases, leaving 17 bases of the junction unmatched. CDR1 is LGHNA and CDR2 is YNFKEQ in the germline V gene. The CDR3 extends over 23 amino acids. CDR3: CASSQDLLFGLAGGRRSYNEQFF. CDR3 nucleotides: TGTGCCAGCAGCCAAGATCTCTTATTTGGACTAGCGGGGGGCCGGCGATCCTACAATGAGCAGTTCTTC.

The chain employs TRBV18 and TRBJ2-1; TRBD1 matches 7 bases. Germline CDR1 KGHSH, CDR2 LQKENI. This CDR3 spans 15 amino acids. The V and J ends lost 2 bases and 4 bases, in that order; junction bases with no gene match: 5. The CDR3 region has the DNA TGTGCCAGCTCACCAGGGCAGGGGGTTTACAATGAGCAGTTCTTC. As protein: CASSPGQGVYNEQFF.

This clone has at least ten counts. The J gene is TRBJ2-3, the V gene TRBV2; unclear D gene. The CDR3 has 13 amino acids. Germline CDR1 reads SNHLY; CDR2 reads FYNNEI. The V and J ends lost 5 bases and 3 bases respectively, with 9 bases between them. This chain's CDR3 is CASSPEITDTQYF. The CDR3 DNA reads TGTGCCAGCAGTCCGGAGATTACAGATACGCAGTATTTT.

The table lists this clone with a few counts. In nucleotides, the CDR3 is TGCGCCAGCAGCCGGGACAGGGGGACTAATGAAAAACTGTTTTTT. Protein product: CASSRDRGTNEKLFF. The chain combines TRBV4-3 with TRBJ1-4, with 11 bases that match TRBD1. Germline CDR1 and CDR2: LGHNA and YSLEER. The V segment lost 4 bases and the J segment 2 bases; nucleotides outside the gene matches: 0. The CDR3 spans 15 residues.

The J gene is TRBJ1-2, the V gene TRBV30; tentatively, D is TRBD1 (6 bases). The germline gives CDR1 GTSNPN, CDR2 SVGIG (reference sequence). V was cut by 3 bases and J by 4 bases, with 9 bases left in between. The CDR3 covers 12 residues. The CDR3 sequence: CAWSRGVYGYTF. CDR3 sequence (DNA): TGTGCCTGGAGCAGGGGTGTCTATGGCTACACCTTC.

CDR3 residues: CASSGGGVDNEQFF. The CDR3 DNA is TGTGCCAGCAGTGGAGGGGGGGTCGACAATGAGCAGTTCTTC. The V call is TRBV6-4, the J call TRBJ2-1; a weak D match, TRBD2 (7 bases). CDR1 is MRHNA and CDR2 is SNTAGT in the germline V gene. CDR3 size: 14 residues. The V gene lost 4 bases and the J gene lost 5 bases, with 12 bases spanning the gap.

The chain is built from TRBV15 and TRBJ1-1; 9 bases map to TRBD1. The germline gives CDR1 LNHNV, CDR2 YYDKDF (reference sequence). The CDR3 length is 18 residues. J gave up 2 bases and V 1 base, and 11 bases lay outside the gene matches. CDR3 region: CATSRARQGVGSNTEAFF. CDR3 nucleotides: TGTGCCACCAGCAGAGCCCGACAGGGGGTGGGCAGTAACACTGAAGCTTTCTTT. Looking up the rest from reference TRBV15 and TRBJ1-1 gives the full variable domain: DAMVIQNPRYQVTQFGKPVTLSCSQTLNHNVMYWYQQKSSQAPKLLFHYYDKDFNNEADTPDNFQSRRPNTSFCFLDIRSPGLGDTAMYLCATSRARQGVGSNTEAFFGQGTRLTVV.

The chain employs TRBV9 and TRBJ1-4; D gene unclear. Germline CDR1 reads SGDLS; CDR2 reads YYNGEE. Trimming removed 0 bases from V and 4 bases from J, with 10 bases in between. CDR3 length equals 15 residues. CDR3: CASSVGQAGNEKLFF. In DNA, the CDR3 is TGTGCCAGCAGCGTAGGCCAAGCGGGTAATGAAAAACTGTTTTTT. The whole variable domain, remainder taken from reference TRBV9 and TRBJ1-4, is DSGVTQTPKHLITATGQRVTLRCSPRSGDLSVYWYQQSLDQGLQFLIQYYNGEERAKGNILERFSAQQFPDLHSELNLSSLELGDSALYFCASSVGQAGNEKLFFGSGTQLSVL.

This chain joins TRBV30 and TRBJ2-5; 7 positions agree with TRBD1. V lost 5 bases, J lost 5 bases, and 5 bases stayed unmatched. Germline CDR1 reads GTSNPN; CDR2 reads SVGIG (reference sequence). The CDR3 length is 12 residues. Here the CDR3 DNA reads TGTGCCTGGGCCCCCAGGGGGGAGACCCAGTACTTC. It is translated as CAWAPRGETQYF.

In its sample, this clone was seen a few times. The gene calls are TRBV11-3 and TRBJ2-3, with 16 bases that match TRBD2. The CDR3 runs to 16 residues. J lost 4 bases, V lost 5 bases, and 3 bases had no gene match. Looked up from germline, CDR1 is SGHNT and CDR2 is YENEEA. The CDR3 here is CASSQGTSGGADTQYF. The CDR3 nucleotides are TGTGCCAGCAGCCAGGGGACTAGCGGGGGGGCAGATACGCAGTATTTT.

The CDR3 DNA reads TGTGCCAGCAGCCCGGGAACCTCTATTTACGAGCAGTACTTC. Its translation is CASSPGTSIYEQYF. The chain joins TRBV7-8 to TRBJ2-7; perhaps TRBD2 as D (5 bases). Per the germline V gene, CDR1 is SGHVS and CDR2 is FQNEAQ. Deletions cut 5 bases from V and 4 bases from J, with 15 bases between. This CDR3 comprises 14 residues.

The table lists this clone with a few counts. This chain links TRBV28 with TRBJ1-3, with 11 positions matching TRBD1. CDR1 and CDR2 (germline): MDHEN, SYDVKM. The CDR3 is made up of 17 amino acids. V shed 1 base, J shed 2 bases, and the junction held 4 bases outside the gene matches. The CDR3 DNA reads TGTGCCAGCAGTTTATCTGGACAGGGGGCTACTGGAAACACCATATATTTT. Translation gives CASSLSGQGATGNTIYF.

This chain links TRBV19 with TRBJ2-1; 9 nucleotides align to TRBD1. This CDR3 region has 13 residues. Germline V lookup: CDR1 LNHDA, CDR2 SQIVND (reference sequence). V was pared by 8 bases and J by 8 bases, with 7 bases of the junction left unmatched. CDR3 loop: CASRGTGIHEQFF. Written as DNA, the CDR3 is TGTGCCAGTCGCGGGACAGGGATTCATGAGCAGTTCTTC.

V and J are TRBV18 and TRBJ2-7, with 8 bases that match TRBD1. CDR3 length: 15 amino acids. V was clipped by 0 bases and J by 4 bases; unmatched bases: 5. Germline lookup yields CDR1 KGHSH and CDR2 LQKENI. The chain's CDR3 is CASSPPGQAFYEQYF. CDR3 sequence (DNA): TGTGCCAGCTCACCACCGGGACAGGCATTTTACGAGCAGTACTTC.

This clone has only a few counts. The rearrangement joins TRBV6-6 to TRBJ1-5; 7 nucleotides align to TRBD1. The junction had 4 bases not matched to a gene; V was cut back by 6 bases and J by 2 bases. The CDR3 runs 14 residues. Germline values: CDR1 MNHNY, CDR2 SVGAGI (reference sequence). The DNA of the CDR3 is TGTGCCAGCAGACAGGGGAGAGGCAATCAGCCCCAGCATTTT. Encoded protein: CASRQGRGNQPQHF.

This clone was seen more than once but under ten times. The chain combines TRBV9 with TRBJ2-7; no definite D call. The germline CDR1 and CDR2 sequences are SGDLS and YYNGEE. The CDR3 sequence is 15 residues long. V lost 5 bases to trimming and J lost 5 bases, with 20 bases between them. This CDR3 reads CASSSLQAGHNEQYF. In DNA, the CDR3 is TGTGCCAGCAGTTCCCTCCAGGCAGGTCACAACGAGCAGTACTTC.

This clone was recorded a few times. This chain uses TRBV7-8 with TRBJ2-5, with 7 bases identical to TRBD2. CDR3 length: 15 residues. J was trimmed by 2 bases and V by 3 bases; bases with no gene match: 6. Germline assignment: CDR1 SGHVS and CDR2 FQNEAQ. DNA for the CDR3: TGTGCCAGCAGCTTCCTCGGGACTATTCAAGAGACCCAGTACTTC. Amino acids: CASSFLGTIQETQYF.